These T cell receptor beta chains were read from a single sample in a study of cytomegalovirus exposure and HLA in healthy donors. Repertoires were generated with immunoSEQ multiplex PCR, while TCRdb's copy carries only in-frame clones and drops some. Of roughly 190,000 clones listed, more than 75% were seen once; the top ten hold 6% to 8.5%. Sequenced: PBMCs. The receptors shown here come from a young man in good health and CMV-seropositive. Both conserved end residues are part of each CDR3. Size values are once, few and many counts, or a class for expanded clones, and some rows have none.

V gene: TRBV15; J gene: TRBJ1-5; clone size: .; CDR3 protein: CATSRDGARETTNNQPQHF
V gene: TRBV2; J gene: TRBJ2-3; clone size: .; CDR3 protein: CASSITSGTDTQYF
V gene: TRBV2; J gene: TRBJ2-7; clone size: .; CDR3 protein: CASSVGRNYEQYF
V gene: TRBV7-2; J gene: TRBJ1-4; clone size: few; CDR3 protein: CASSPALATNEKLFF
V gene: TRBV30; J gene: TRBJ2-7; clone size: .; CDR3 protein: CAWGQGSPYEQYF
V gene: TRBV27; J gene: TRBJ2-7; clone size: .; CDR3 protein: CASSLRDPSYEQYF
V gene: TRBV10-3; J gene: TRBJ1-1; clone size: .; CDR3 protein: CATTGIPRNTEAFF
V gene: TRBV28; J gene: TRBJ2-7; clone size: .; CDR3 protein: CATAGGPMYEQYF
V gene: TRBV30; J gene: TRBJ1-5; clone size: .; CDR3 protein: CAWSASTGGNQPQHF
V gene: TRBV25-1; J gene: TRBJ2-7; clone size: .; CDR3 protein: CASSEAGYNYEQYF
V gene: TRBV7-2; J gene: TRBJ1-5; clone size: few; CDR3 protein: CASSYRPGGPQTQHF
V gene: TRBV9; J gene: TRBJ1-2; clone size: .; CDR3 protein: CASQGGYGYTF
V gene: TRBV29-1; J gene: TRBJ2-7; clone size: .; CDR3 protein: CSVALGYEQYF
V gene: TRBV25-1; J gene: TRBJ2-1; clone size: .; CDR3 protein: CASSDSERGNGNEQFF
V gene: TRBV7-3; J gene: TRBJ1-1; clone size: .; CDR3 protein: CASSLMSGVNTEAFF
V gene: TRBV30; J gene: TRBJ2-2; clone size: few; CDR3 protein: CAWSVTGVGELFF
V gene: TRBV28; J gene: TRBJ1-5; clone size: .; CDR3 protein: CASRETGKNQPQHF
V gene: TRBV6-5; J gene: TRBJ2-1; clone size: .; CDR3 protein: CASSYLGGHEQFF
V gene: TRBV10-1; J gene: TRBJ2-3; clone size: .; CDR3 protein: CASSSGTRSTDTQYF
V gene: TRBV27; J gene: TRBJ2-2; clone size: .; CDR3 protein: CASSPLGTSGTGELFF
V gene: TRBV10-2; J gene: TRBJ1-1; clone size: many; CDR3 protein: CASGTVNTEAFF
V gene: TRBV5-1; J gene: TRBJ2-1; clone size: .; CDR3 protein: CASSPSDRAAYNEQFF
V gene: TRBV18; J gene: TRBJ1-4; clone size: once; CDR3 protein: CASSPQGQNEKLFF
V gene: TRBV28; J gene: TRBJ1-5; clone size: .; CDR3 protein: CASSLRQPQHF
V gene: TRBV4-1; J gene: TRBJ2-1; clone size: once; CDR3 protein: CASSHWGAGSYNEQFF
V gene: TRBV28; J gene: TRBJ2-7; clone size: .; CDR3 protein: CATQAGTLYEQYF